The 29 T cell receptor beta chains presented below share a single source sample, sequenced in a study of PD-1 blockade in mismatch repair-deficient tumors. Only in-frame clones appear in the TCRdb table, and some are missing; sequencing was by immunoSEQ multiplex PCR. There are around 51,000 clones in the sample; 65% to 85% occur only once, and approximately 8.4% lies in the top ten. This material consisted of peripheral blood, taken about 4.5 months after starting pembrolizumab. The receptors derive from an adult with mismatch repair-deficient cancer.

The chain is built from TRBV4-3 and TRBJ2-5; 8 bases align to TRBD2. J was trimmed by 2 bases and V by 3 bases; bases with no gene match: 17. Germline V gene lookup returns CDR1 LGHNA and CDR2 YSLEER. The CDR3 is made up of 19 amino acids. CDR3 sequence (DNA): TGCGCCAGCAGCCAGGGACTTGTATGGCGGGAGGAGAGACAAGAGACCCAGTACTTC. Translated, it gives CASSQGLVWREERQETQYF.

The chain couples TRBV5-1 to TRBJ2-5; a possible D gene is TRBD2 (7 bases). CDR1 is SGHRS and CDR2 is YFSETQ in the germline V gene. The CDR3 contains 17 residues. V lost 0 bases and J lost 5, with 20 bases in between. This CDR3 reads CASSLEGGRGLGETQYF. The CDR3 nucleotides read TGCGCCAGCAGCTTGGAAGGTGGGCGGGGGCTCGGTGAGACCCAGTACTTC.

The J gene is TRBJ2-6, the V gene TRBV7-2; maybe TRBD1 (6 bases). This CDR3 spans 16 amino acids. The V and J ends lost 7 bases and 0 bases respectively, with 13 bases between them. Germline CDR1 reads SGHTA; CDR2 reads FQGNSA. CDR3 sequence: CASTHRGGSGANVLTF. For the CDR3, the DNA is TGTGCCAGCACCCACAGAGGGGGCTCTGGGGCCAACGTCCTGACTTTC.

The chain combines TRBV29-1 with TRBJ2-7; 9 bases align to TRBD2. The CDR3 has 14 residues. The germline V gene has CDR1 SQVTM and CDR2 ANQGSEA. V was clipped by 1 base and J by 3 bases; unmatched bases: 4. DNA of the CDR3: TGCAGCGTTGAAGCTAGCGGGGACGTCTACGAGCAGTACTTC. It translates to CSVEASGDVYEQYF.

The chain is built from TRBV7-9 and TRBJ2-1; TRBD2 agrees at 8 bases. The germline V gene encodes CDR1 SEHNR and CDR2 FQNEAQ (reference sequence). The CDR3 has 16 residues. J lost 0 bases, V lost 5 bases, and 6 bases had no gene match. In DNA, the CDR3 is TGTGCCAGCAGCCCCCCGGGACTAGGCTCCTACAATGAGCAGTTCTTC. Protein sequence: CASSPPGLGSYNEQFF.

The chain employs TRBV6-5 and TRBJ1-2, with 7 positions matching TRBD1. Trimming at V came to 1 base and at J to 8 bases, leaving 7 bases not matched to a gene. The CDR3 sequence is 14 residues long. CDR1 is MNHEY and CDR2 is SVGAGI in the germline V gene. The CDR3 reads CASSYWGGGTGYTF. DNA of the CDR3: TGTGCCAGCAGTTACTGGGGAGGGGGCACCGGCTACACCTTC.

This rearrangement joins TRBV5-1 to TRBJ2-6; maybe TRBD2 (6 bases). The germline CDR1 and CDR2 sequences are SGHRS and YFSETQ. The CDR3 loop spans 16 amino acids. The V and J ends lost 4 bases and 0 bases respectively, with 11 bases between them. As DNA, the CDR3 is TGCGCCAGCAGCGGAGGGACCAACTCTGGGGCCAACGTCCTGACTTTC. Amino acid sequence: CASSGGTNSGANVLTF. Complete variable domain (other parts from reference TRBV5-1 and TRBJ2-6): KAGVTQTPRYLIKTRGQQVTLSCSPISGHRSVSWYQQTPGQGLQFLFEYFSETQRNKGNFPGRFSGRQFSNSRSEMNVSTLELGDSALYLCASSGGTNSGANVLTFGAGSRLTVL.

V and J are TRBV27 and TRBJ2-1; 16 nucleotides agree with TRBD2. The CDR3 length is 17 residues. J was trimmed by 9 bases and V by 5 bases; bases with no gene match: 10. Looked up from germline, CDR1 is MNHEY and CDR2 is SMNVEV (reference sequence). The CDR3 region is CASSPGLAGGPGGEQFF. CDR3 nucleotide sequence: TGTGCCAGCAGTCCGGGACTAGCGGGAGGGCCAGGGGGTGAGCAGTTCTTC.

This clone was counted once. The rearrangement uses TRBV18 and TRBJ2-5; D remains unclear. CDR1 and CDR2 from the germline V gene are KGHSH and LQKENI. Trimming stripped 3 bases from V and 1 base from J, with 6 bases between. This CDR3 contains 13 residues. The CDR3, as DNA: TGTGCCAGCTCACCTGCAACCCAAGAGACCCAGTACTTC. As protein: CASSPATQETQYF.

This chain joins TRBV7-2 and TRBJ2-7; the D gene is possibly TRBD2 (7 bases). The CDR3 is made up of 11 amino acids. In germline, CDR1 is SGHTA, CDR2 FQGNSA. Deletions cut 5 bases from V and 7 bases from J, with 9 bases between. The CDR3 loop is CASSEGGEQYF. DNA of the CDR3: TGTGCCAGCAGCGAGGGGGGGGAGCAGTACTTC.

The rearrangement uses TRBV10-3 and TRBJ1-2, with TRBD1 matching over 9 bases. CDR1 and CDR2 from the germline V gene are ENHRY and SYGVKD. CDR3 length equals 15 residues. Trimming cost V 0 bases and J 4 bases; bases outside gene matches: 3. The CDR3 region is CAISESGQGTYGYTF. The CDR3 bases are TGTGCCATCAGTGAGTCGGGACAGGGAACCTATGGCTACACCTTC.

This clone was detected once. J is TRBJ2-1 and V is TRBV4-1; weak D call: TRBD2 (6 bases). Trimming left V 1 base short and J 1 base short, with 11 bases between. The CDR3 totals 16 residues. Germline loops: CDR1 MGHRA, CDR2 YSYEKL. The CDR3 DNA follows: TGCGCCAGCAGCCAAGCCAGCGGGCCGTCCTACAATGAGCAGTTCTTC. It translates to CASSQASGPSYNEQFF.

This clone was counted only a few times. The V gene is TRBV4-1, the J gene TRBJ2-7, with 8 bases identical to TRBD2. Unmatched junction bases numbered 16, after V lost 8 bases and J lost 7 bases. The germline V gene has CDR1 MGHRA and CDR2 YSYEKL. CDR3 length: 15 amino acids. The CDR3 DNA is TGCGCCAGCGGGACGCGGCTAGCGGGCCCCGAGGAGCAGTACTTC. It codes for CASGTRLAGPEEQYF.

The chain is built from TRBV5-1 and TRBJ1-2; 8 bases line up with TRBD1. CDR3 length: 13 amino acids. V lost 1 base to trimming and J lost 6 bases; unmatched junction nucleotides: 2. Germline CDR1 reads SGHRS; CDR2 reads YFSETQ. The CDR3 nucleotides read TGCGCCAGCAGCTTGCCACAGGGGGATGGCTACACCTTC. Its protein is CASSLPQGDGYTF. The variable domain in full, completed from reference TRBV5-1 and TRBJ1-2, reads KAGVTQTPRYLIKTRGQQVTLSCSPISGHRSVSWYQQTPGQGLQFLFEYFSETQRNKGNFPGRFSGRQFSNSRSEMNVSTLELGDSALYLCASSLPQGDGYTFGSGTRLTVV.

This clone was counted once. This rearrangement joins TRBV9 to TRBJ2-1, with TRBD2 matching 8 bases. The CDR3 consists of 15 residues. Germline V lookup: CDR1 SGDLS, CDR2 YYNGEE. V shed 4 bases and J 1 base; nucleotides not matched to a gene: 4. The CDR3 spells CASSPREGSYNEQFF. CDR3 in DNA: TGTGCCAGCAGCCCACGGGAGGGATCCTACAATGAGCAGTTCTTC.

This clone was seen a handful of times. This rearrangement joins TRBV14 to TRBJ2-7; a weak D match, TRBD1 (6 bases). CDR3 length: 19 residues. V was clipped by 2 bases and J by 1 base, with 24 bases between them. The V gene's germline CDR1 is SGHDN and CDR2 FVKESK. The CDR3 DNA follows: TGTGCCAGCAGCCAAATGGGGGCGGGTGCCCCGACCCCATCCTACGAGCAGTACTTC. Its protein product is CASSQMGAGAPTPSYEQYF.

This clone has just one count. The genes are TRBV28 and TRBJ1-5; D is perhaps TRBD1 (6 bases). Germline V gene lookup returns CDR1 MDHEN and CDR2 SYDVKM. CDR3 length: 17 amino acids. Trimming pared 5 bases from V and 0 bases from J, leaving 17 bases between. CDR3 sequence (DNA): TGTGCCAGCAGTCCACCCACAGGGATGAGTAGCAATCAGCCCCAGCATTTT. Translation: CASSPPTGMSSNQPQHF.

The rearrangement links TRBV5-1 to TRBJ2-3, with D perhaps TRBD1 (5 bases). Germline V gene sequence: CDR1 SGHRS, CDR2 YFSETQ. V was clipped by 3 bases and J by 2 bases, with 13 bases between them. This CDR3 has 15 amino acids. The DNA of the CDR3 is TGCGCCAGCAGCTCGTGGGGCGCGAACACAGATACGCAGTATTTT. It is translated as CASSSWGANTDTQYF.

The chain recombines TRBV19 with TRBJ1-5, with no clear D. The CDR3 loop spans 17 amino acids. Germline CDR1 reads LNHDA; CDR2 reads SQIVND (reference sequence). V was cut by 0 bases and J by 2 bases, with 14 bases left in between. The CDR3 protein is CASSIELAAGGNQPQHF. The DNA of the CDR3 is TGTGCCAGTAGTATAGAGTTGGCGGCAGGCGGCAATCAGCCCCAGCATTTT.

A note on this clone: The germline gene is not matched at one end of the junction; a read error may be the cause. V and J are TRBV5-6 and TRBJ2-1; no reliable D call. The CDR3 totals 10 residues. CDR1 and CDR2 from the germline V gene are SGHDT and YYEEEE. The CDR3 here is CASSYNEQFF. The CDR3 DNA follows: TGTGCCAGTAGCTACAATGAGCAGTTCTTC.

The rearrangement uses TRBV7-9 and TRBJ1-2; 7 bases fit TRBD1. The germline gives CDR1 SEHNR, CDR2 FQNEAQ (reference sequence). V shed 5 bases, J shed 2 bases, and the junction held 8 bases outside the gene matches. The CDR3 has 15 amino acids. As DNA, the CDR3 is TGTGCCAGCAGCCAAAGACAGGGCCCAAACTATGGCTACACCTTC. It encodes CASSQRQGPNYGYTF.

This sequence joins TRBV29-1 and TRBJ2-1; 13 nucleotides line up with TRBD2. Germline V gene sequence: CDR1 SQVTM, CDR2 ANQGSEA. Trimming took 5 bases from V and 9 from J; bases not matched to a gene: 4. The CDR3 totals 13 residues. The CDR3, as DNA: TGCAGCGTTCCCGGGACTAGCGGGATTGAGCAGTTCTTC. Its protein product is CSVPGTSGIEQFF.

The chain employs TRBV7-2 and TRBJ2-1; no clear D. This CDR3 has 15 amino acids. The ends were cut back, 2 bases at V and 0 bases at J, with 8 bases in the middle. CDR1 SGHTA and CDR2 FQGNSA come from the germline V gene. The CDR3, as DNA: TGTGCCAGCAGCTTATACGGTAACTCCTACAATGAGCAGTTCTTC. It specifies CASSLYGNSYNEQFF.

This chain joins TRBV9 and TRBJ2-1; 11 nucleotides agree with TRBD2. The CDR3 is 16 amino acids. The J segment lost 7 bases and the V segment lost 4 bases, leaving 10 bases of the junction unmatched. The germline V gene encodes CDR1 SGDLS and CDR2 YYNGEE. The CDR3 DNA reads TGTGCCAGCAGCCTGGGACTAGCGGAGACGGAGAATGAGCAGTTCTTC. Protein sequence: CASSLGLAETENEQFF.

The V call is TRBV9, the J call TRBJ2-7; no firm D call. The CDR3 covers 16 residues. The V gene's germline CDR1 is SGDLS and CDR2 YYNGEE. The V end was cut by 2 bases, the J end by 0 bases, with 15 bases between. CDR3 loop: CASSVDAGSASYEQYF. The CDR3 nucleotides are TGTGCCAGCAGCGTGGACGCCGGGTCCGCCTCCTACGAGCAGTACTTC.

The chain has TRBV7-9 and TRBJ2-3, with a weak D call TRBD1 (6 bases). The CDR3 loop spans 13 amino acids. The V gene lost 2 bases and the J gene lost 5 bases, with 8 bases spanning the gap. The germline V gene has CDR1 SEHNR and CDR2 FQNEAQ (reference sequence). CDR3 sequence (DNA): TGTGCCAGCAGCTTATCAGGGGTAGATACGCAGTATTTT. This translates into CASSLSGVDTQYF.

This chain joins TRBV19 and TRBJ1-1, with 7 bases identical to TRBD1. With 6 bases clipped from V and 9 bases from J, the junction kept 10 bases outside the gene matches. The length of the CDR3 is 13 residues. CDR1 and CDR2 from the germline V gene are LNHDA and SQIVND (reference sequence). CDR3 sequence: CASRVDRPPQAFF. The CDR3, as DNA: TGTGCCAGTAGGGTGGACAGGCCCCCCCAAGCTTTCTTT.

This chain links TRBV21-1 with TRBJ1-1; the D call in the table, TRBD1, was not verified against the DNA. TRBV21-1 constitutes a pseudogene. The CDR3 sequence is 16 residues long. The CDR3 coding sequence is TGTGCCAGCAGCAAGAATAGGACAGGGTGCTTCACTGAAGCTTTCTTT. Translating it yields CASSKNRTGCFTEAFF.

J is TRBJ2-7 and V is TRBV7-2; tentatively, D is TRBD2 (5 bases). Germline loops: CDR1 SGHTA, CDR2 FQGNSA. V lost 7 bases and J lost 2, with 15 bases in between. This CDR3 has 14 amino acids. In DNA, the CDR3 is TGTGCCAGCAAGATAAGCGGAAATCCCTACGAGCAGTACTTC. As protein: CASKISGNPYEQYF.